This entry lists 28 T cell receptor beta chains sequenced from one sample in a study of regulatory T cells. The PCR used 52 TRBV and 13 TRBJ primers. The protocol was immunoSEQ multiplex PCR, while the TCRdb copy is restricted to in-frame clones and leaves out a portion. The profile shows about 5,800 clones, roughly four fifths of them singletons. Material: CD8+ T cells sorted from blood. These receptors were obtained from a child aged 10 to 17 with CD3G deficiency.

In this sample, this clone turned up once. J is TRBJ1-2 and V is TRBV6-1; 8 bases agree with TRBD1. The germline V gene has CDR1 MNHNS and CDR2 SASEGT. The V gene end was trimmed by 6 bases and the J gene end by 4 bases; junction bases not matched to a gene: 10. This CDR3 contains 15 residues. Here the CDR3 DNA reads TGTGCCAGCAGAGGACAGGGATGGGAGGTCTATGGCTACACCTTC. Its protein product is CASRGQGWEVYGYTF.

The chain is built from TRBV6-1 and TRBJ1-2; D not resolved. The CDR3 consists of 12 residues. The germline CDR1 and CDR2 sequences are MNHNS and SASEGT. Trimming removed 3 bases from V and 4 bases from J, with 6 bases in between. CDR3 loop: CASSDWAYGYTF. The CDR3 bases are TGTGCCAGCAGTGACTGGGCCTATGGCTACACCTTC.

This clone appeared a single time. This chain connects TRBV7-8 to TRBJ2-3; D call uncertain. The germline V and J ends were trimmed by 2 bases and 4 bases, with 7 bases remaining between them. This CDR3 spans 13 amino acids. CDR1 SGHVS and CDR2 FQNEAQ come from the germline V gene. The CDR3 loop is CASSLTRADTQYF. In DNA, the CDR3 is TGTGCCAGCAGCTTAACCCGTGCAGATACGCAGTATTTT. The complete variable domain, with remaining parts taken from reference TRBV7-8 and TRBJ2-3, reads GAGVSQSPRYKVAKRGQDVALRCDPISGHVSLFWYQQALGQGPEFLTYFQNEAQLDKSGLPSDRFFAERPEGSVSTLKIQRTQQEDSAVYLCASSLTRADTQYFGPGTRLTVL.

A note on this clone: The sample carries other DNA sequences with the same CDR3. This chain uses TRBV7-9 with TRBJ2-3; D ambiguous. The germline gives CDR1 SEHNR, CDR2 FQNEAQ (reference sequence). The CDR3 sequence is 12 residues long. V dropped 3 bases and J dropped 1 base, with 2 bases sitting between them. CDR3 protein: CASSFGTDTQYF. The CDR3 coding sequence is TGTGCCAGCAGCTTCGGCACAGATACGCAGTATTTT.

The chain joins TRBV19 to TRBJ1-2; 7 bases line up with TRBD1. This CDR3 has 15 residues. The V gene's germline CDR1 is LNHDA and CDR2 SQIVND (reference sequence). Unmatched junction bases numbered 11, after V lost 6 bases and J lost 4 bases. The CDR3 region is CASSPKQGFSYGYTF. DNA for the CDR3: TGTGCCAGTAGCCCCAAACAGGGGTTCAGCTATGGCTACACCTTC.

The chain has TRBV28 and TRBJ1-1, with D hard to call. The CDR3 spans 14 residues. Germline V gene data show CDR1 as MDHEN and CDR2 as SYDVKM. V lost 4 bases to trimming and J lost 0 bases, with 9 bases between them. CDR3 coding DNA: TGTGCCAGCAGTTACCAAAACTTGAACACTGAAGCTTTCTTT. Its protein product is CASSYQNLNTEAFF.

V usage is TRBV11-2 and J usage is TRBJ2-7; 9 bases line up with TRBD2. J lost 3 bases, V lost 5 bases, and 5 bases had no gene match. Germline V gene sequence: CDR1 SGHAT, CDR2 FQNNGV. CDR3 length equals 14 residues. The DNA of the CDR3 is TGTGCCAGCAGCCTGGGACTAGCAAACTACGAGCAGTACTTC. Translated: CASSLGLANYEQYF.

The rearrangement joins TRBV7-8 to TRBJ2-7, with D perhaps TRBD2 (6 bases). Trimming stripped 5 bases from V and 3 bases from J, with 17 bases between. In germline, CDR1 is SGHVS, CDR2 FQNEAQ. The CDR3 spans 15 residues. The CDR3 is CASSVGTGGYYEQYF. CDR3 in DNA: TGTGCCAGCAGCGTCGGGACTGGGGGGTACTACGAGCAGTACTTC.

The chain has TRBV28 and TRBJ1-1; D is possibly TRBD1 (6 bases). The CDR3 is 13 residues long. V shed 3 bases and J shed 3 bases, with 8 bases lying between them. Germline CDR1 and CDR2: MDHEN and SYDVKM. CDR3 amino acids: CASSFGQHTEAFF. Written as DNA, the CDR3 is TGTGCCAGCAGTTTCGGACAGCACACTGAAGCTTTCTTT.

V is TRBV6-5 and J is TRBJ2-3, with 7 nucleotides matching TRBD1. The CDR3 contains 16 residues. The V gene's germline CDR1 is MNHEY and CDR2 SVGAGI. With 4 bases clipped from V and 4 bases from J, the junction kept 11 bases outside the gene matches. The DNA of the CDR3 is TGTGCCAGCAGTTTCCAACAGGGGCTGAAGGCAGATACGCAGTATTTT. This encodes CASSFQQGLKADTQYF.

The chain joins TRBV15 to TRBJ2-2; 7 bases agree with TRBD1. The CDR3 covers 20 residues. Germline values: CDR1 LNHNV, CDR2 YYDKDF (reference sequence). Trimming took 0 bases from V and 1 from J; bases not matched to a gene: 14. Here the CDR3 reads CATSRDNLGAGGWNTGELFF. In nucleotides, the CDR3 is TGTGCCACCAGCAGAGATAATTTGGGGGCAGGGGGTTGGAACACCGGGGAGCTGTTTTTT.

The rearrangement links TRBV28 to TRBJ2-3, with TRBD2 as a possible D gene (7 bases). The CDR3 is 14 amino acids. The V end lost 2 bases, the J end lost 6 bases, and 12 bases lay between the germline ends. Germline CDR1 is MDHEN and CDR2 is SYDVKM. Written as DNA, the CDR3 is TGTGCCAGCAGTTTAGCGGGGGCCGGCGATACGCAGTATTTT. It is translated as CASSLAGAGDTQYF.

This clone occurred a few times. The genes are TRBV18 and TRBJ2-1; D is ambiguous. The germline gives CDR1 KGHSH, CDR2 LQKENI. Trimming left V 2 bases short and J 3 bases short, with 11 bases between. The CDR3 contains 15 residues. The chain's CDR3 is CASSPGRGVYNEQFF. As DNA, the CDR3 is TGTGCCAGCTCACCAGGGCGAGGCGTCTACAATGAGCAGTTCTTC.

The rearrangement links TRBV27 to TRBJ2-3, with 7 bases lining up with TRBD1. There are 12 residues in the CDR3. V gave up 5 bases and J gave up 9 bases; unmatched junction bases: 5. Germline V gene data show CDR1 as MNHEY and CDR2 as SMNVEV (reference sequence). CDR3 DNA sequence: TGTGCCAGCAGTGCCGCAGGGGGAACGCAGTATTTT. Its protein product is CASSAAGGTQYF.

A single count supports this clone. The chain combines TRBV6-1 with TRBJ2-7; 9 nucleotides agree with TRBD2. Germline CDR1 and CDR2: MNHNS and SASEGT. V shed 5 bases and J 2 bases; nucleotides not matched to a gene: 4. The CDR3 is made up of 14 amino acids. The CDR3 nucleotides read TGTGCCAGCAGTCCCTTAGCGGGAGCCTACGAGCAGTACTTC. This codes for CASSPLAGAYEQYF.

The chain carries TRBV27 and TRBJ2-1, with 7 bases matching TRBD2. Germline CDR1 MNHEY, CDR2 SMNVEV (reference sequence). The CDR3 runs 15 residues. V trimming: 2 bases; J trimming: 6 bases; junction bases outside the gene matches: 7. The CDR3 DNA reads TGTGCCAGCAGTTTAGTGGGCGGGAGAAGCAATGAGCAGTTCTTC. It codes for CASSLVGGRSNEQFF.

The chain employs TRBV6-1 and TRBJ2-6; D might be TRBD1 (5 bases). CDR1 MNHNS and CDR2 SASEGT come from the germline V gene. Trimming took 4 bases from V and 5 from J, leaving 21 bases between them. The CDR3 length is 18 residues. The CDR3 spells CASSVIQECKSRANVLTF. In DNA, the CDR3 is TGTGCCAGCAGTGTAATACAGGAATGTAAAAGTCGGGCCAACGTCCTGACTTTC.

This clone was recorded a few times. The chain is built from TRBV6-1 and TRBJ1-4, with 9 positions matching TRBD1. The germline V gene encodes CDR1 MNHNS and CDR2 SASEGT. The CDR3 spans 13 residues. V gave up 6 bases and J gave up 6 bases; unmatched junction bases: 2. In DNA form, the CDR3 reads TGTGCCAGCAGGCGGGACAGGGATGAAAAACTGTTTTTT. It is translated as CASRRDRDEKLFF.

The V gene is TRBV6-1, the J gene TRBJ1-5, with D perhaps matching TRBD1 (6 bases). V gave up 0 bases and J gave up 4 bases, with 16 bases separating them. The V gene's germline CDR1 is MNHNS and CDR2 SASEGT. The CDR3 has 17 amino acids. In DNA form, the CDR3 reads TGTGCCAGCAGTGAAGCTCCGGGGGCGGACGGGAATCAGCCCCAGCATTTT. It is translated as CASSEAPGADGNQPQHF.

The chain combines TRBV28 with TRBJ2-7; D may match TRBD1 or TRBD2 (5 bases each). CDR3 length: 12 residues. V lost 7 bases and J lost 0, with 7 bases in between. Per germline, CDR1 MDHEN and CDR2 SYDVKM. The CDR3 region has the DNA TGTGCCAGCAAGGGGAGCTCCTACGAGCAGTACTTC. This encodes CASKGSSYEQYF.

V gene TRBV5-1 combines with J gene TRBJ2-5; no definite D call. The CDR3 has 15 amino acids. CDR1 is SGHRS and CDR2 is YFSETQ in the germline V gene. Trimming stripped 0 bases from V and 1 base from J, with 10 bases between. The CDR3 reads CASSLDWAAQETQYF. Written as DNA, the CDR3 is TGCGCCAGCAGCTTGGATTGGGCGGCCCAAGAGACCCAGTACTTC.

CDR3 sequence: CASTIGGVNTEAFF. The CDR3 nucleotides are TGTGCCAGCACCATCGGGGGGGTGAACACTGAAGCTTTCTTT. The rearrangement joins TRBV6-1 to TRBJ1-1, with D maybe TRBD1 (5 bases). Germline values: CDR1 MNHNS, CDR2 SASEGT. There are 14 residues in the CDR3. The ends were cut back, 7 bases at V and 0 bases at J, with 12 bases in the middle.

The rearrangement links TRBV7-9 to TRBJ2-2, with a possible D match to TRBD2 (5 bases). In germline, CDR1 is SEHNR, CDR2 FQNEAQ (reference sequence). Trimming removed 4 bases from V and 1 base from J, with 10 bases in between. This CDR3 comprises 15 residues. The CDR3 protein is CASSSRALNTGELFF. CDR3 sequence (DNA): TGTGCCAGCAGCTCGAGGGCTTTGAACACCGGGGAGCTGTTTTTT.

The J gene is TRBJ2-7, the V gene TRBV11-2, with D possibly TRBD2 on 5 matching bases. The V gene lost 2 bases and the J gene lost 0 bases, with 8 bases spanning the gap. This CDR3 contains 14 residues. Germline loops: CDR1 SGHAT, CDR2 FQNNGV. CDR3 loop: CASSLSGDSYEQYF. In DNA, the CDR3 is TGTGCCAGCAGCTTATCCGGGGACTCCTACGAGCAGTACTTC.

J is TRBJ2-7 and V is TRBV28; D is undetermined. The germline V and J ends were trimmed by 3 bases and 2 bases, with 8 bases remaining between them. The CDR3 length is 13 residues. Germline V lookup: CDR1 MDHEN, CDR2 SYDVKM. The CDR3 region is CASSFGLAYEQYF. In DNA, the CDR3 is TGTGCCAGCAGTTTCGGCCTAGCCTACGAGCAGTACTTC.

CDR3 region: CAIGSGREQYF. The CDR3 nucleotides read TGTGCCATCGGGTCGGGGCGCGAGCAGTACTTC. The chain carries TRBV10-3 and TRBJ2-7, with D possibly called TRBD1 or TRBD2 (5 bases each). Trimming pared 8 bases from V and 6 bases from J, leaving 11 bases between. The CDR3 spans 11 residues. Germline values: CDR1 ENHRY, CDR2 SYGVKD.

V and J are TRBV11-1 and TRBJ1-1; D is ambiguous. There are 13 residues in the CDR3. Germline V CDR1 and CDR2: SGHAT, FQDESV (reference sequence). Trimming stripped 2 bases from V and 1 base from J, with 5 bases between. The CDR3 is CASSLTGNTEAFF. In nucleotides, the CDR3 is TGTGCCAGCAGCTTAACGGGGAACACTGAAGCTTTCTTT. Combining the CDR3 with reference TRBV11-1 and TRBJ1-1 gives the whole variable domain EAEVAQSPRYKITEKSQAVAFWCDPISGHATLYWYRQILGQGPELLVQFQDESVVDDSQLPKDRFSAERLKGVDSTLKIQPAELGDSAMYLCASSLTGNTEAFFGQGTRLTVV.

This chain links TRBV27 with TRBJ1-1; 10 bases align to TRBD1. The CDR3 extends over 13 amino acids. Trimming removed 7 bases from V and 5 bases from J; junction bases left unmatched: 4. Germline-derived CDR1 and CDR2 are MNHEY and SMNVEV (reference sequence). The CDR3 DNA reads TGTGCCAGCAAGGGACAGGGGATTACTGAAGCTTTCTTT. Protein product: CASKGQGITEAFF.